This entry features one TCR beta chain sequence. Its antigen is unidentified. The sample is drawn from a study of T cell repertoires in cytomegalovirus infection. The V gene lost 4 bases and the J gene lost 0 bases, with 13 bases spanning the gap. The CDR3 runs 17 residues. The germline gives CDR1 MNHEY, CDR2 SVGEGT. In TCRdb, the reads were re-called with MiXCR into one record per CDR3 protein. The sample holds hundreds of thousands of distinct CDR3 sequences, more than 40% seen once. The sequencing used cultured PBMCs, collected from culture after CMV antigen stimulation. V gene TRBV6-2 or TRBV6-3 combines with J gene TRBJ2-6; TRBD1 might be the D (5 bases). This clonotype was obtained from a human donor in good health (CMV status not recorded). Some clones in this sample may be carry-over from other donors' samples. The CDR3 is CASSSAGIYSGANVLTF. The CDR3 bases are TGTGCCAGCAGTTCCGCAGGGATTTACTCTGGGGCCAACGTCCTGACTTTC.